This T cell receptor (beta chain) derives from a study of shared clonotypes between healthy human individuals. Study-level findings and limits: Some clonotypes were shared by all four sorted-subset donors, while others were not shared. The non-shared ones had lower generation probabilities than the shared ones.

It was about 210 ng DNA, 25,000 to 35,000 T cell genomes, that sorted-subset replicate PCRs used. TCRdb's copy holds only in-frame clones and misses some; the assay was immunoSEQ multiplex PCR. The data contain about 1.1 million clones, roughly 77% of them singletons. To note about this clone: Its antigen remains unknown.

Negatively enriched CD4+ T cells were divided by CD45RA into naive and memory. The source of this sequence is a man between 18 and 35 years old in good health. Some clones in this sample may be carry-over from other donors' samples. The sequencing input was memory CD4+ T cells from PBMCs. Subset of the sample: CD45RA-negative fraction.

The CDR3 DNA follows: TGTGCCTGGAGTGTAAATGGGGAGCTGTTTTTT. It translates to CAWSVNGELFF. J is TRBJ2-2 and V is TRBV30, with D unresolved. From germline, CDR1 is GTSNPN and CDR2 SVGIG (reference sequence). This CDR3 contains 11 residues. Deletions cut 0 bases from V and 8 bases from J, with 4 bases between.